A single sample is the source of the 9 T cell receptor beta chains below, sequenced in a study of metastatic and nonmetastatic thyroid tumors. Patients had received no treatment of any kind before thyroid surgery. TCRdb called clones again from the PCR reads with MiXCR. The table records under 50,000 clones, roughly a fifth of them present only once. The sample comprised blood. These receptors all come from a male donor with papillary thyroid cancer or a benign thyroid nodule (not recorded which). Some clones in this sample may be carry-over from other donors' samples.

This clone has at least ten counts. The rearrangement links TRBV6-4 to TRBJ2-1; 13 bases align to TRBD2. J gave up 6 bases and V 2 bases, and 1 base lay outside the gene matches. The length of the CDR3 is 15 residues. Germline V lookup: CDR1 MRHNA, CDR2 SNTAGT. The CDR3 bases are TGTGCCAGCAGTGACACTAGCGGGGGGGCCAATGAGCAGTTCTTC. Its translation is CASSDTSGGANEQFF.

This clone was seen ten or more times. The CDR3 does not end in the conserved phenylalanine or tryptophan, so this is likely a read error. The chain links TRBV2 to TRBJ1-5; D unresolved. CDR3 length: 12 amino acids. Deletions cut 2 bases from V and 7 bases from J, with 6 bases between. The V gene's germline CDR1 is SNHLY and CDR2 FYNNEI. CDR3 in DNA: TGTGCCAGCAGTGAAAGACCCCAGCCCCAGCATTCT. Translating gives CASSERPQPQHS.

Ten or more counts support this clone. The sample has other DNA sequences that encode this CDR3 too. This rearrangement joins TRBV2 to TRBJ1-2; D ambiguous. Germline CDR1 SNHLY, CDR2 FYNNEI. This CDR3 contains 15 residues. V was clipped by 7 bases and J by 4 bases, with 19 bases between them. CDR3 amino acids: CASTRLGTSRYGYTF. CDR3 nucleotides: TGTGCCAGCACCCGGTTGGGCACCTCACGCTATGGCTACACCTTC.

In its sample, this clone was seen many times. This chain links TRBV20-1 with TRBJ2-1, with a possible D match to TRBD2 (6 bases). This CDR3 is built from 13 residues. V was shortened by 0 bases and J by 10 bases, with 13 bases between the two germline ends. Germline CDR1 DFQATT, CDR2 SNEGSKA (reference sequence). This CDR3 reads CSARDLPGREQFF. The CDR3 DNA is TGCAGTGCTAGAGATTTACCGGGGAGGGAGCAGTTCTTC.

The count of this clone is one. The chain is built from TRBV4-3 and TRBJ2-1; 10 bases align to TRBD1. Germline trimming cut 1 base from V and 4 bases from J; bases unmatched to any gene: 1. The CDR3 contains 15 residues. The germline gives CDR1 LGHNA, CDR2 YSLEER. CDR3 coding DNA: TGCGCCAGCAGCCAAGGGACAGGGGGATACAATGAGCAGTTCTTC. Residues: CASSQGTGGYNEQFF.

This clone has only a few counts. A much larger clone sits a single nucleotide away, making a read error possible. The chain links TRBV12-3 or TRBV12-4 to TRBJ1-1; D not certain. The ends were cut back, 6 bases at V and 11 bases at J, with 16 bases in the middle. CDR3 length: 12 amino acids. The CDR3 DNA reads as TGTGCCAGCAGCCTACTTGACGGGAGGGCTTTCTTT. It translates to CASSLLDGRAFF.

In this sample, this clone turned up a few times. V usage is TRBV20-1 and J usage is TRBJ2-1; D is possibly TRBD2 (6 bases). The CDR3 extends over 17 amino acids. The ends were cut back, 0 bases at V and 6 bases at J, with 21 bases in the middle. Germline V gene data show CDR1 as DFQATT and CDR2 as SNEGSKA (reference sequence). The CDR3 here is CSAREALGLGPGNEQFF. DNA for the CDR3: TGCAGTGCTAGAGAAGCACTGGGACTGGGGCCGGGCAATGAGCAGTTCTTC.

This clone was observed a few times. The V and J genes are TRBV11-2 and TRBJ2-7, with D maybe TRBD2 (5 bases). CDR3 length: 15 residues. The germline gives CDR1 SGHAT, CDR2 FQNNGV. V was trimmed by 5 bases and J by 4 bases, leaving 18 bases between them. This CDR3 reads CASSPPPTGWYEQYF. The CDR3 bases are TGTGCCAGCAGCCCCCCCCCCACGGGGTGGTACGAGCAGTACTTC.

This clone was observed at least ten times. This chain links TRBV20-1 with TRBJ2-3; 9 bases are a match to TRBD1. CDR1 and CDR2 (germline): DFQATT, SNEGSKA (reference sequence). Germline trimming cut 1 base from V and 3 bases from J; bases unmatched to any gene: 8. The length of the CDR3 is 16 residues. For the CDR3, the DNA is TGCAGTGCTAGAGGCCGAGGGGGACAGGGAACAGATACGCAGTATTTT. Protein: CSARGRGGQGTDTQYF.